One sample yielded the 18 T cell receptor beta chains listed below, sequenced in a study of cytomegalovirus exposure and HLA in healthy donors. Use of 60 Vbeta and 13 Jbeta primers characterized the PCR. Assay used: immunoSEQ multiplex PCR; TCRdb lists only in-frame clones, some missing. Here the sample spans about 160,000 clones, 80% being singletons. The sample taken for sequencing was PBMCs. The origin of the receptors is a man between 18 and 35 years old in good health and CMV-seropositive.

V gene TRBV11-2 combines with J gene TRBJ1-2, with D maybe TRBD1 (5 bases). V lost 1 base, J lost 4 bases, and 7 bases lay in between. Germline values: CDR1 SGHAT, CDR2 FQNNGV. The CDR3 covers 13 residues. CDR3 DNA sequence: TGTGCCAGCAGCTTAGGGCAGGGCTATGGCTACACCTTC. It encodes CASSLGQGYGYTF.

CDR3 residues: CSVGQSNYGYTF. The CDR3 nucleotides read TGCAGCGTTGGTCAGTCTAACTATGGCTACACCTTC. The chain recombines TRBV29-1 with TRBJ1-2; D is ambiguous. Germline assignment: CDR1 SQVTM and CDR2 ANQGSEA. The CDR3 extends over 12 amino acids. Trimming took off 4 bases at V and 0 bases at J, with 6 bases between the two ends.

The gene calls are TRBV4-1 and TRBJ1-6; D is uncertain. CDR1 is MGHRA and CDR2 is YSYEKL in the germline V gene. V was cut by 0 bases and J by 5 bases, with 11 bases left in between. The CDR3 consists of 16 residues. The CDR3 is CASSQDFGLNNSPLHF. The CDR3, as DNA: TGCGCCAGCAGCCAAGATTTCGGACTGAATAATTCACCCCTCCACTTT.

The rearrangement links TRBV19 to TRBJ1-1; no definite D call. V was clipped by 1 base and J by 7 bases, with 13 bases between them. Germline V gives CDR1 LNHDA, CDR2 SQIVND (reference sequence). The CDR3 is made up of 14 amino acids. CDR3 coding DNA: TGTGCCAGTAGTATAGTCTCCTTGGGAGGTGAAGCTTTCTTT. It encodes CASSIVSLGGEAFF.

V is TRBV5-4 and J is TRBJ2-3; 10 positions match TRBD2. Germline CDR1 is SGHNT and CDR2 is YYREEE (reference sequence). The CDR3 length is 16 residues. J gave up 3 bases and V 3 bases, and 7 bases lay outside the gene matches. In DNA, the CDR3 is TGTGCCAGCAGCTACCCAGCGGGGGGGACGACAGATACGCAGTATTTT. This translates into CASSYPAGGTTDTQYF.

This clone was recorded a few times. The J gene is TRBJ1-2, the V gene TRBV25-1; a weak D match, TRBD1 (6 bases). V lost 4 bases to trimming and J lost 7 bases, with 13 bases between them. The CDR3 totals 13 residues. The germline CDR1 and CDR2 sequences are MGHDK and SYGVNS. CDR3 bases: TGTGCCAGCAGTGGCTTCAGGGGAGTTGGCTACACCTTC. It translates to CASSGFRGVGYTF.

This clone was counted a single time. The chain combines TRBV10-3 with TRBJ1-1; 7 bases map to TRBD1. The germline gives CDR1 ENHRY, CDR2 SYGVKD. V shed 3 bases and J 5 bases; nucleotides not matched to a gene: 6. This CDR3 has 14 amino acids. CDR3 DNA: TGTGCCATCAGTGAAAGACAGGGAGGAACTGAAGCTTTCTTT. Translating gives CAISERQGGTEAFF.

The chain joins TRBV5-1 to TRBJ1-2; TRBD1 aligns across 8 bases. Germline trimming cut 0 bases from V and 6 bases from J; bases unmatched to any gene: 7. CDR3 size: 15 residues. Looked up from germline, CDR1 is SGHRS and CDR2 is YFSETQ. In nucleotides, the CDR3 is TGCGCCAGCAGCTTGGAGGACAGGGTAATAGATGGCTACACCTTC. Translating it yields CASSLEDRVIDGYTF. Filled out from reference TRBV5-1 and TRBJ1-2, the complete variable domain reads KAGVTQTPRYLIKTRGQQVTLSCSPISGHRSVSWYQQTPGQGLQFLFEYFSETQRNKGNFPGRFSGRQFSNSRSEMNVSTLELGDSALYLCASSLEDRVIDGYTFGSGTRLTVV.

V is TRBV2 and J is TRBJ2-6; 9 bases are shared with TRBD1. This CDR3 has 17 amino acids. Germline V gives CDR1 SNHLY, CDR2 FYNNEI. V was pared by 2 bases and J by 4 bases, with 6 bases of the junction left unmatched. The CDR3 DNA follows: TGTGCCAGCAGTGAACGGGGACAGGGAGCAGGGGCCAACGTCCTGACTTTC. The encoded protein is CASSERGQGAGANVLTF.

The genes are TRBV7-9 and TRBJ1-1, with D tentatively TRBD1 (6 bases). Germline CDR1 and CDR2: SEHNR and FQNEAQ (reference sequence). V dropped 5 bases and J dropped 3 bases, with 19 bases sitting between them. The length of the CDR3 is 16 residues. The CDR3 DNA follows: TGTGCCAGCAGCGCAAGCGGGGGGGCAGGGGACACTGAAGCTTTCTTT. As protein: CASSASGGAGDTEAFF.

The chain has TRBV6-4 and TRBJ2-7, with 13 nucleotides matching TRBD2. CDR1 and CDR2 from the germline V gene are MRHNA and SNTAGT. The CDR3 extends over 16 amino acids. V was pared by 4 bases and J by 2 bases, with 5 bases of the junction left unmatched. CDR3 loop: CASSASGLAGPYEQYF. The DNA of the CDR3 is TGTGCCAGCAGTGCCTCGGGACTAGCGGGGCCCTACGAGCAGTACTTC.

The rearrangement links TRBV7-2 to TRBJ2-2; 11 bases line up with TRBD2. The CDR3 is 15 amino acids. Germline V gives CDR1 SGHTA, CDR2 FQGNSA. The junction had 1 base not matched to a gene; V was cut back by 2 bases and J by 5 bases. CDR3 sequence: CASSLLAGGTGELFF. CDR3 nucleotides: TGTGCCAGCAGCTTACTAGCGGGGGGTACCGGGGAGCTGTTTTTT.

The chain recombines TRBV15 with TRBJ2-5, with a tentative D call TRBD1 (5 bases). Germline CDR1 LNHNV, CDR2 YYDKDF (reference sequence). CDR3 length: 15 amino acids. Trimming shortened V by 1 base and J by 10 bases, and 19 bases separated the two germline ends. For the CDR3, the DNA is TGTGCCACCAGCAGAGTAGGACCAGCGTTTAGGGGCCAGTACTTC. Translated: CATSRVGPAFRGQYF.

This clone showed up just a few times. This chain joins TRBV6-1 and TRBJ1-1, with a tentative D call TRBD1 (6 bases). V lost 8 bases to trimming and J lost 1 base, with 11 bases between them. The germline gives CDR1 MNHNS, CDR2 SASEGT. The CDR3 covers 13 residues. CDR3 loop: CASGWGQNTEAFF. The CDR3 DNA follows: TGTGCCAGCGGCTGGGGACAGAACACTGAAGCTTTCTTT.

The J gene is TRBJ2-2, the V gene TRBV30, with D perhaps TRBD1 (6 bases). V lost 5 bases, J lost 4 bases, and 17 bases lay in between. The V gene's germline CDR1 is GTSNPN and CDR2 SVGIG (reference sequence). This CDR3 has 15 amino acids. CDR3 protein: CAWADRLRVTGELFF. As DNA, the CDR3 is TGTGCCTGGGCTGACAGGCTTCGAGTCACCGGGGAGCTGTTTTTT. Complete variable domain (other parts from reference TRBV30 and TRBJ2-2): SQTIHQWPATLVQPVGSPLSLECTVEGTSNPNLYWYRQAAGRGLQLLFYSVGIGQISSEVPQNLSASRPQDRQFILSSKKLLLSDSGFYLCAWADRLRVTGELFFGEGSRLTVL.

The chain links TRBV29-1 to TRBJ2-3; 12 positions match TRBD2. The CDR3 is 17 residues long. The V gene end was trimmed by 4 bases and the J gene end by 7 bases; junction bases not matched to a gene: 15. Germline CDR1 SQVTM, CDR2 ANQGSEA. The CDR3: CSVGPILTSGSENTQYF. As DNA, the CDR3 is TGCAGCGTTGGTCCCATACTGACTAGCGGGAGTGAAAATACGCAGTATTTT.

The chain links TRBV5-1 to TRBJ2-7; tentative D call: TRBD2 (5 bases). Between the trimmed V and J ends, which lost 3 bases and 4 bases, there was a span of 11 bases. Germline V gene lookup returns CDR1 SGHRS and CDR2 YFSETQ. The CDR3 has 13 residues. The CDR3 DNA reads as TGCGCCAGCAGCTCCTCCACGGGGTACGAGCAGTACTTC. Translating it yields CASSSSTGYEQYF.

This chain links TRBV15 with TRBJ1-2, with 8 bases identical to TRBD1. The V gene end was trimmed by 0 bases and the J gene end by 7 bases; junction bases not matched to a gene: 7. Germline-derived CDR1 and CDR2 are LNHNV and YYDKDF (reference sequence). CDR3 size: 15 residues. The CDR3 sequence is CATSRDFSRGLGYTF. CDR3 bases: TGTGCCACCAGCAGAGATTTCAGCAGGGGGCTTGGCTACACCTTC. Using reference TRBV15 and TRBJ1-2 for the parts outside the CDR3, the full variable domain is DAMVIQNPRYQVTQFGKPVTLSCSQTLNHNVMYWYQQKSSQAPKLLFHYYDKDFNNEADTPDNFQSRRPNTSFCFLDIRSPGLGDTAMYLCATSRDFSRGLGYTFGSGTRLTVV.